One sample yielded the 16 T cell receptor beta chains listed below, sequenced in a study of blood T cell repertoires in COVID-19. Sequencing used immunoSEQ multiplex PCR; TCRdb keeps in-frame clones, though not all of them. The sample has a few hundred thousand clones, over 75% seen once. The sequenced material came from peripheral blood. These receptors were obtained from a woman in her 30s with COVID-19, enrolled during active disease.

V is TRBV18 and J is TRBJ1-3; 8 bases line up with TRBD1. Per the germline V gene, CDR1 is KGHSH and CDR2 is LQKENI. V was pared by 3 bases and J by 4 bases, with 11 bases of the junction left unmatched. This CDR3 contains 17 residues. Here the CDR3 reads CASSPIRQGASGNTIYF. For the CDR3, the DNA is TGTGCCAGCTCACCGATACGGCAGGGGGCGTCCGGAAACACCATATATTTT.

Concerning this clone itself: An end of the junction differs from the germline gene, which may be a read error. The CDR3 loop is CASSYHLGDRVIF. The CDR3 nucleotides are TGTGCCAGCAGTTACCACTTGGGGGACAGGGTGATCTTC. The chain uses TRBV28 and TRBJ2-7, with 9 bases identical to TRBD1. CDR1 is MDHEN and CDR2 is SYDVKM in the germline V gene. This CDR3 spans 13 amino acids.

CDR3 sequence: CASSFDGSTSDEQFF. CDR3 sequence (DNA): TGTGCCAGCAGCTTCGACGGGAGCACTTCAGATGAGCAGTTCTTC. The chain carries TRBV7-6 and TRBJ2-1; possible D gene TRBD2, 6 bases. Between the trimmed V and J ends, which lost 3 bases and 8 bases, there was a span of 17 bases. This CDR3 comprises 15 residues. Germline CDR1 and CDR2: SGHVS and FNYEAQ. The entire variable domain, with the rest obtained from reference TRBV7-6 and TRBJ2-1, is as follows: GAGVSQSPRYKVTKRGQDVALRCDPISGHVSLYWYRQALGQGPEFLTYFNYEAQQDKSGLPNDRFSAERPEGSISTLTIQRTEQRDSAMYRCASSFDGSTSDEQFFGPGTRLTVL.

This chain uses TRBV11-2 with TRBJ2-7; 8 positions agree with TRBD1. The germline CDR1 and CDR2 sequences are SGHAT and FQNNGV. This CDR3 has 13 amino acids. J lost 3 bases, V lost 5 bases, and 3 bases had no gene match. The CDR3 here is CASSPTGGYEQYF. The DNA for the CDR3 is TGTGCCAGCAGCCCTACAGGGGGCTACGAGCAGTACTTC. The entire variable domain, with the rest obtained from reference TRBV11-2 and TRBJ2-7, is as follows: EAGVAQSPRYKIIEKRQSVAFWCNPISGHATLYWYQQILGQGPKLLIQFQNNGVVDDSQLPKDRFSAERLKGVDSTLKIQPAKLEDSAVYLCASSPTGGYEQYFGPGTRLTVT.

This clone has only one observation. The V and J genes are TRBV27 and TRBJ1-1; D possibly corresponds to TRBD1 (6 bases). This CDR3 region has 12 residues. CDR1 MNHEY and CDR2 SMNVEV come from the germline V gene (reference sequence). V was trimmed by 6 bases and J by 7 bases, leaving 12 bases between them. The CDR3 spells CASRKQGREAFF. The CDR3 region has the DNA TGTGCCAGCAGAAAACAGGGTCGTGAAGCTTTCTTT.

The rearrangement joins TRBV10-3 to TRBJ1-4, with 9 bases lining up with TRBD1. The length of the CDR3 is 14 residues. Per the germline V gene, CDR1 is ENHRY and CDR2 is SYGVKD. The V segment lost 10 bases and the J segment 4 bases; nucleotides outside the gene matches: 7. CDR3 nucleotides: TGTGCCACGGGCAGGGGACAGGGTAATGAAAAACTGTTTTTT. Amino acids: CATGRGQGNEKLFF.

The chain joins TRBV3-1 (or the pseudogene TRBV3-2) to TRBJ1-1, with 7 bases identical to TRBD1. In germline, CDR1 is LGHDT, CDR2 YNNKEL (reference sequence). The trim removed 4 bases at V and 4 bases at J, leaving 15 bases unmatched. This CDR3 contains 17 residues. The CDR3 spells CASSLGKGARLGTEAFF. CDR3 in DNA: TGTGCCAGCAGCCTAGGGAAGGGGGCGCGTTTAGGCACTGAAGCTTTCTTT.

CDR3 region: CASSLDWDKYEQYF. The CDR3 region has the DNA TGCGCCAGCAGCTTGGATTGGGACAAATACGAGCAGTACTTC. This rearrangement joins TRBV5-1 to TRBJ2-7; possible D gene TRBD1, 6 bases. V gave up 0 bases and J gave up 4 bases, with 11 bases separating them. The CDR3 is 14 amino acids. CDR1 is SGHRS, CDR2 YFSETQ, per germline. Full variable domain (missing parts from reference TRBV5-1 and TRBJ2-7): KAGVTQTPRYLIKTRGQQVTLSCSPISGHRSVSWYQQTPGQGLQFLFEYFSETQRNKGNFPGRFSGRQFSNSRSEMNVSTLELGDSALYLCASSLDWDKYEQYFGPGTRLTVT.

This chain uses TRBV2 with TRBJ1-6, with 7 bases identical to TRBD1. The germline V gene has CDR1 SNHLY and CDR2 FYNNEI. V lost 6 bases, J lost 9 bases, and 8 bases stayed unmatched. The CDR3 spans 14 residues. The chain's CDR3 is CASSVQGSSSPLHF. CDR3 nucleotide sequence: TGTGCCAGCAGCGTACAGGGGTCCAGTTCACCCCTCCACTTT.

This clone has only one observation. The chain employs TRBV5-1 and TRBJ2-7, with a weak D call TRBD2 (6 bases). The CDR3 length is 15 residues. The ends were cut back, 0 bases at V and 0 bases at J, with 10 bases in the middle. CDR1 and CDR2 (germline): SGHRS, YFSETQ. CDR3 region: CASSLGQTSSYEQYF. CDR3 in DNA: TGCGCCAGCAGCTTGGGGCAGACTAGCTCCTACGAGCAGTACTTC.

The CDR3 spells CASSLENSPLHF. CDR3 coding DNA: TGTGCCAGCAGTTTGGAGAATTCACCCCTCCACTTT. The chain combines TRBV12-3 or TRBV12-4 with TRBJ1-6, with unresolved D. The V gene lost 3 bases and the J gene lost 7 bases, with 4 bases spanning the gap. The CDR3 runs 12 residues.

The J gene is TRBJ1-2, the V gene TRBV5-1; tentative D call: TRBD1 (6 bases). CDR1 is SGHRS and CDR2 is YFSETQ in the germline V gene. The V end lost 0 bases, the J end lost 8 bases, and 11 bases lay between the germline ends. This CDR3 comprises 13 residues. CDR3 protein: CASSLAGAWGYTF. The CDR3 DNA sequence: TGCGCCAGCAGCTTGGCAGGGGCGTGGGGCTACACCTTC.

This chain joins TRBV19 and TRBJ2-3, with 9 nucleotides matching TRBD2. With 3 bases clipped from V and 2 bases from J, the junction kept 9 bases outside the gene matches. This CDR3 has 17 residues. The germline gives CDR1 LNHDA, CDR2 SQIVND (reference sequence). CDR3 protein: CASSMGAGGPHTDTQYF. The CDR3 region has the DNA TGTGCCAGTAGTATGGGGGCGGGAGGGCCCCACACAGATACGCAGTATTTT.

V gene TRBV28 combines with J gene TRBJ1-1; TRBD1 aligns across 10 bases. Germline CDR1 MDHEN, CDR2 SYDVKM. V shed 5 bases, J shed 6 bases, and the junction held 9 bases outside the gene matches. The CDR3 sequence is 15 residues long. CDR3 amino acids: CASSVPGQGLAEAFF. DNA for the CDR3: TGTGCCAGCAGTGTCCCGGGACAGGGGCTGGCTGAAGCTTTCTTT. Full variable domain (outside the CDR3, taken from reference TRBV28 and TRBJ1-1): DVKVTQSSRYLVKRTGEKVFLECVQDMDHENMFWYRQDPGLGLRLIYFSYDVKMKEKGDIPEGYSVSREKKERFSLILESASTNQTSMYLCASSVPGQGLAEAFFGQGTRLTVV.

The table lists this clone with many counts. The chain has TRBV29-1 and TRBJ2-1; 15 bases fit TRBD2. The CDR3 is 19 amino acids. Trimming at V came to 2 bases and at J to 4 bases, leaving 12 bases not matched to a gene. Germline assignment: CDR1 SQVTM and CDR2 ANQGSEA. CDR3 sequence reads: CSVEIGLAGGLIWYNEQFF. The CDR3 DNA is TGCAGCGTTGAAATAGGACTAGCGGGAGGGCTGATATGGTACAATGAGCAGTTCTTC.

The CDR3 protein is CASSVGLAGQFF. The DNA of the CDR3 is TGTGCCAGCAGCGTAGGCCTAGCGGGGCAGTTCTTC. V and J are TRBV9 and TRBJ2-1; 8 positions agree with TRBD2. This CDR3 has 12 residues. Germline-derived CDR1 and CDR2 are SGDLS and YYNGEE. Trimming took 0 bases from V and 12 from J; bases not matched to a gene: 2.